The rows below give T cell receptor beta chains drawn from one sample of a study of T cells in Graves' hyperthyroidism and ophthalmopathy. TCRdb itself ran the multiplex PCR reads through MiXCR, one entry per CDR3 protein. Seen here are about 270,000 distinct CDR3 sequences, about 20% observed once, and the top ten hold 50% to 75%. Sequencing used blood. The receptors shown here come from a man aged 25-45 years with Graves' ophthalmopathy. CDR3s include the opening cysteine and the closing phenylalanine or tryptophan. D genes are given only for firm matches. Expanded clones get a size class; other rows say once, few or many, or leave the size out.

j_call: TRBJ2-1; v_call: TRBV12-3/TRBV12-4; d_call: TRBD2; clone_size: few; cdr3_nt: TGTGCCAGCAGTCCGAGAGCGGGAGGGATGTACAATGAGCAGTTCTTC; cdr3_aa: CASSPRAGGMYNEQFF
j_call: TRBJ2-7; v_call: TRBV20-1; d_call: TRBD2; clone_size: few; cdr3_nt: TGCAGTGCTAGCGGGAGGGCCCAAGAGCAGTACTTC; cdr3_aa: CSASGRAQEQYF
j_call: TRBJ1-5; v_call: TRBV19; d_call: .; clone_size: .; cdr3_nt: TGTGCCAGTAGTACCTCAGAGAATCAGCCCCAGCATTTT; cdr3_aa: CASSTSENQPQHF
j_call: TRBJ2-1; v_call: TRBV7-9; d_call: TRBD2; clone_size: many; cdr3_nt: TGTGCCAGCAGCTCACGGGGGGGCCCGGACAATGAGCAGTTCTTC; cdr3_aa: CASSSRGGPDNEQFF
j_call: TRBJ2-7; v_call: TRBV2; d_call: TRBD2; clone_size: many; cdr3_nt: TGTGCCAGCAGTGAACCTAGCGGAAGCTCCTACGAGCAGTACTTC; cdr3_aa: CASSEPSGSSYEQYF
j_call: TRBJ2-5; v_call: TRBV12-3/TRBV12-4; d_call: TRBD1; clone_size: few; cdr3_nt: TGTGCCAGTATGGGGGACAGGGTGTTAGAGACCCAGTACTTC; cdr3_aa: CASMGDRVLETQYF
j_call: TRBJ2-7; v_call: TRBV9; d_call: TRBD1; clone_size: .; cdr3_nt: TGTACCAGCAGCGGTGACAGGGCCTACGAGCAGTACTTC; cdr3_aa: CTSSGDRAYEQYF
j_call: TRBJ1-4; v_call: TRBV30; d_call: .; clone_size: many; cdr3_nt: TGTGCCTGGAGTCTCGGGGTGCGCTTTAATGAAAAACTGTTTTTT; cdr3_aa: CAWSLGVRFNEKLFF
j_call: TRBJ2-7; v_call: TRBV3-1; d_call: .; clone_size: many; cdr3_nt: TGTGCCAGCAGTTTCTACTCCTACGAGCAGTACTTC; cdr3_aa: CASSFYSYEQYF
j_call: TRBJ1-1; v_call: TRBV30; d_call: .; clone_size: many; cdr3_nt: TGTGCCTGGAGTGTATGGGGGAGCACTGAAGCTTTCTTT; cdr3_aa: CAWSVWGSTEAFF
j_call: TRBJ1-1; v_call: TRBV12-5; d_call: .; clone_size: .; cdr3_nt: TGTGCTAGTGGTTTGGGATGGGGGGAAAAAGCTTTCTTT; cdr3_aa: CASGLGWGEKAFF
j_call: TRBJ2-5; v_call: TRBV6-1; d_call: .; clone_size: few; cdr3_nt: TGTGCCAGCAATCTAGCAGACCAAGAGACCCAGTACTTC; cdr3_aa: CASNLADQETQYF
j_call: TRBJ1-2; v_call: TRBV11-2; d_call: .; clone_size: .; cdr3_nt: TGTGCCAGCAGCTTAGATCCCACTACCAGGGGACGCTTAAATGGCTACACCTTC; cdr3_aa: CASSLDPTTRGRLNGYTF
j_call: TRBJ2-7; v_call: TRBV28; d_call: .; clone_size: .; cdr3_nt: TGTGCCAGCAGTTTATGCCTGCATTTCGGCGAGCAGTACTTC; cdr3_aa: CASSLCLHFGEQYF
j_call: TRBJ2-1; v_call: TRBV11-3; d_call: .; clone_size: .; cdr3_nt: TGTGCCAGCAGCCCACCCCGACAGGACCCAAGGGATGAGCAGTTCTTC; cdr3_aa: CASSPPRQDPRDEQFF
j_call: TRBJ2-1; v_call: TRBV20-1; d_call: .; clone_size: few; cdr3_nt: TGCAGTGCTAGTATCGAACTAGCCAATGAGCAGTTCTTC; cdr3_aa: CSASIELANEQFF
j_call: TRBJ2-7; v_call: TRBV12-3/TRBV12-4; d_call: .; clone_size: few; cdr3_nt: TGTGCCAGCAGCAAGGGGGGGATCGAGCAGTACTTC; cdr3_aa: CASSKGGIEQYF
j_call: TRBJ1-1; v_call: TRBV6-1; d_call: .; clone_size: .; cdr3_nt: TGTGCCAGCAGTTTCACAGGGTCCACTGAAGCTTTCTTT; cdr3_aa: CASSFTGSTEAFF
j_call: TRBJ2-3; v_call: TRBV9; d_call: TRBD1; clone_size: few; cdr3_nt: TGTGCCAGCAGTTCGGGACAGGGAATAAGTACAGATACGCAGTATTTT; cdr3_aa: CASSSGQGISTDTQYF
j_call: TRBJ2-1; v_call: TRBV27; d_call: .; clone_size: .; cdr3_nt: TGTGCCAGCAGTTCTGACCCTCACGTCCAGTTCTTC; cdr3_aa: CASSSDPHVQFF
j_call: TRBJ1-1; v_call: TRBV19; d_call: .; clone_size: .; cdr3_nt: TGTGCCAGTAGAACGTCGGGAGGCACTGAAGCTTTCTTT; cdr3_aa: CASRTSGGTEAFF
j_call: TRBJ2-3; v_call: TRBV6-2/TRBV6-3; d_call: .; clone_size: .; cdr3_nt: TGTGCCAGCGCCGGCGGCACGACTCGAGATACGCAGTATTTT; cdr3_aa: CASAGGTTRDTQYF
j_call: TRBJ2-1; v_call: TRBV9; d_call: .; clone_size: .; cdr3_nt: TGTGCCAGCAGCGTAGGGGTCGGGAGCAGAAATGAGCAGTTCTTC; cdr3_aa: CASSVGVGSRNEQFF
j_call: TRBJ1-2; v_call: TRBV7-2; d_call: .; clone_size: .; cdr3_nt: TGTGCCAGCAGCCCCTATCTTCAGGGGACGGGAGGCTACACCTTC; cdr3_aa: CASSPYLQGTGGYTF
j_call: TRBJ2-1; v_call: TRBV14; d_call: .; clone_size: few; cdr3_nt: TGTGCCAGCAGCCAAGGGTGGCCAGCCCTGGGGGAGCAGTTCTTC; cdr3_aa: CASSQGWPALGEQFF
j_call: TRBJ1-5; v_call: TRBV3-1; d_call: .; clone_size: many; cdr3_nt: TGTGCCAGCAGCCAAGGGGCCACAGGCGGCAATCAGCCCCAGCATTTT; cdr3_aa: CASSQGATGGNQPQHF
j_call: TRBJ2-7; v_call: TRBV27; d_call: .; clone_size: .; cdr3_nt: TGTGCCAGCAGCCAACCGGAGGGGACACCACCCTACGAGCAGTACTTC; cdr3_aa: CASSQPEGTPPYEQYF
j_call: TRBJ2-5; v_call: TRBV10-3; d_call: .; clone_size: .; cdr3_nt: TGTGCCATCAGCGGTACGGGAGAGACCCAGTACTTC; cdr3_aa: CAISGTGETQYF
j_call: TRBJ2-1; v_call: TRBV7-8; d_call: .; clone_size: many; cdr3_nt: TGTGCCAGCAGCTCCCCTGGGGGTGGACTTTCCTACAATGAGCAGTTCTTC; cdr3_aa: CASSSPGGGLSYNEQFF
j_call: TRBJ2-1; v_call: TRBV7-2; d_call: .; clone_size: few; cdr3_nt: TGTGCCAGCAGCTTGTTTAACAACAATGAGCAGTTCTTC; cdr3_aa: CASSLFNNNEQFF
j_call: TRBJ1-5; v_call: TRBV6-1; d_call: .; clone_size: few; cdr3_nt: TGTGCCAGCAGGGGCGAGGGGGTTATTACCCAGCCCCAGCATTTT; cdr3_aa: CASRGEGVITQPQHF